The table lists the clone carrying this T cell receptor (beta chain) with a few counts. No antigen is known for it. TCRdb called the 5' RACE reads again in MiXCR, with one record for every CDR3 protein. The table includes about 520,000 distinct CDR3 sequences, about 20% detected once. This record comes from a study of identical twins. Study results and limitations: Twins' excess sharing was less marked for out-of-frame beta sequences.

This CDR3 is 15 amino acids long. V lost 7 bases and J lost 4; bases outside the gene matches: 9. The same sample was also used in a study of T cells expressing NK-cell markers. As that report states: Seven HCMV-seropositive donors and one seronegative donor made up the eight sequenced donors. Restriction of sorting to alpha-beta TCR T cells was accomplished in several experiments using an anti-gamma-delta TCR antibody. The dominant NKG2C+ clonotypes represented 1.0-7.0% of CD8+ T cells in five or six donors.

This chain links TRBV12-3 or TRBV12-4 with TRBJ2-1; TRBD1 agrees at 8 bases. The receptor was derived from a woman aged 18-35 years in good health. Sequencing was performed on CD4+ T cells sorted from blood. The chain's CDR3 is CASTKDRGRYNEQFF. The CDR3 DNA reads as TGTGCCAGCACCAAAGACAGGGGAAGGTACAATGAGCAGTTCTTC.